These 10 T cell receptor beta chains were all obtained from the same sample, sequenced in a study of shared clonotypes between healthy human individuals. Here immunoSEQ multiplex PCR was the method, and the copy in TCRdb shows in-frame clones only, minus some. The data show hundreds of thousands of clones, 95% to 98% seen once. Material for sequencing was naive CD4+ T cells sorted from blood. Subset reported: CD45RA+ positively selected. These receptors all stem from a woman younger than 45 in good health.

The rearrangement links TRBV5-1 to TRBJ2-7; tentatively, D is TRBD1 (6 bases). Germline assignment: CDR1 SGHRS and CDR2 YFSETQ. The V and J ends lost 1 base and 2 bases respectively, with 13 bases between them. The CDR3 sequence is 15 residues long. The CDR3 DNA follows: TGCGCCAGCAGCTTGCCCGGGACACCCACCTACGAGCAGTACTTC. It translates to CASSLPGTPTYEQYF.

The chain recombines TRBV19 with TRBJ2-2, with D perhaps matching TRBD1 or TRBD2 (5 bases each). Germline CDR1 LNHDA, CDR2 SQIVND (reference sequence). The ends were cut back, 4 bases at V and 8 bases at J, with 20 bases in the middle. The CDR3 contains 16 residues. CDR3: CASSSPRGTRAGELFF. CDR3 DNA: TGTGCCAGTAGTAGCCCACGAGGGACCCGGGCTGGGGAGCTGTTTTTT. The full variable domain, rest sourced from reference TRBV19 and TRBJ2-2, is DGGITQSPKYLFRKEGQNVTLSCEQNLNHDAMYWYRQDPGQGLRLIYYSQIVNDFQKGDIAEGYSVSREKKESFPLTVTSAQKNPTAFYLCASSSPRGTRAGELFFGEGSRLTVL.

V gene TRBV9 combines with J gene TRBJ2-5; D remains unclear. The CDR3 is 15 residues long. V lost 5 bases and J lost 5, with 19 bases in between. Germline V gene lookup returns CDR1 SGDLS and CDR2 YYNGEE. The CDR3 spells CASSGEGLVSETQYF. In nucleotides, the CDR3 is TGTGCCAGCAGTGGGGAAGGGCTTGTGAGTGAGACCCAGTACTTC.

The genes are TRBV7-8 and TRBJ2-3; 14 nucleotides line up with TRBD2. The ends lost 5 bases at V and 5 bases at J; junction bases unmatched: 9. This CDR3 region has 17 residues. Germline V gene sequence: CDR1 SGHVS, CDR2 FQNEAQ. CDR3 bases: TGTGCCAGCAGCAAGAGACTAGCGGGAGGGCCTGTAGATACGCAGTATTTT. Translating gives CASSKRLAGGPVDTQYF.

This clone has only one observation. The J gene is TRBJ2-1, the V gene TRBV27, with a possible D match to TRBD2 (6 bases). The V end lost 3 bases, the J end lost 7 bases, and 13 bases lay between the germline ends. The V gene's germline CDR1 is MNHEY and CDR2 SMNVEV (reference sequence). The CDR3 consists of 14 residues. CDR3 sequence reads: CASSFGGVWNEQFF. CDR3 coding DNA: TGTGCCAGCAGTTTCGGGGGAGTTTGGAATGAGCAGTTCTTC.

CDR3 residues: CASSQDPWAGAGNTEAFF. The CDR3 region has the DNA TGTGCCAGCAGCCAAGATCCATGGGCAGGGGCCGGGAACACTGAAGCTTTCTTT. J is TRBJ1-1 and V is TRBV14; maybe TRBD1 (6 bases). CDR1 SGHDN and CDR2 FVKESK come from the germline V gene. The CDR3 consists of 18 residues. V gave up 0 bases and J gave up 1 base, with 18 bases separating them.

The CDR3 region is CASRETGTAYEQYF. The CDR3 DNA is TGTGCCAGCAGGGAAACCGGGACAGCTTACGAGCAGTACTTC. The rearrangement joins TRBV2 to TRBJ2-7; 7 bases are a match to TRBD1. The V and J ends lost 6 bases and 4 bases, in that order; junction bases with no gene match: 9. The CDR3 runs to 14 residues. Germline V gives CDR1 SNHLY, CDR2 FYNNEI.

J is TRBJ2-7 and V is TRBV5-5, with D possibly matching TRBD2 (5 bases). This CDR3 contains 14 residues. V was cut by 4 bases and J by 2 bases, with 13 bases left in between. Germline CDR1 reads SGHKS; CDR2 reads YYEKEE (reference sequence). CDR3 residues: CASSRGKTTYEQYF. In DNA, the CDR3 is TGTGCCAGCAGCCGGGGTAAGACGACCTACGAGCAGTACTTC.

The count of this clone is one. The CDR3 sequence is CASSLDGVTQYF. The CDR3 coding sequence is TGTGCCAGCAGTTTAGATGGGGTGACGCAGTATTTT. The V call is TRBV28, the J call TRBJ2-3, with D unclear. V dropped 2 bases and J dropped 9 bases, with 9 bases sitting between them. This CDR3 region has 12 residues. In germline, CDR1 is MDHEN, CDR2 SYDVKM.

The genes are TRBV5-1 and TRBJ2-2, with D perhaps matching TRBD2 (5 bases). The germline V and J ends were trimmed by 7 bases and 0 bases, with 10 bases remaining between them. The CDR3 is 14 amino acids. CDR1 is SGHRS, CDR2 YFSETQ, per germline. CDR3 DNA: TGCGCCAGCGGAGCGGACCCGAACACCGGGGAGCTGTTTTTT. This encodes CASGADPNTGELFF. The variable domain in full, completed from reference TRBV5-1 and TRBJ2-2, reads KAGVTQTPRYLIKTRGQQVTLSCSPISGHRSVSWYQQTPGQGLQFLFEYFSETQRNKGNFPGRFSGRQFSNSRSEMNVSTLELGDSALYLCASGADPNTGELFFGEGSRLTVL.